Below are 32 T cell receptor beta chains sequenced from a single sample in a study of blood T cell repertoires in COVID-19. Some clones are missing from TCRdb's copy, which holds only in-frame ones; the method was immunoSEQ multiplex PCR. The repertoire has over 140,000 clones, about 77% of them found once; the top ten carry roughly 9%. Sequencing was carried out using peripheral blood. These receptor sequences come from a woman in her fifties or sixties with active or convalescent COVID-19.

The genes are TRBV19 and TRBJ2-2; the match to TRBD1 covers 8 bases. Germline V gene sequence: CDR1 LNHDA, CDR2 SQIVND (reference sequence). The CDR3 spans 16 residues. Losses at the gene ends were 5 bases for V and 0 bases for J; bases not matched to a gene: 5. CDR3 coding DNA: TGTGCCAGTAGTCGGACAGGGCAAACGAACACCGGGGAGCTGTTTTTT. Residues: CASSRTGQTNTGELFF. The variable domain in full, completed from reference TRBV19 and TRBJ2-2, reads DGGITQSPKYLFRKEGQNVTLSCEQNLNHDAMYWYRQDPGQGLRLIYYSQIVNDFQKGDIAEGYSVSREKKESFPLTVTSAQKNPTAFYLCASSRTGQTNTGELFFGEGSRLTVL.

The chain uses TRBV7-2 and TRBJ2-7; 9 bases agree with TRBD2. CDR3 length: 16 residues. Germline V gives CDR1 SGHTA, CDR2 FQGNSA. V lost 5 bases, J lost 4 bases, and 12 bases stayed unmatched. This chain's CDR3 is CASSPQLWRGGYEQYF. The CDR3 coding sequence is TGTGCCAGCAGCCCCCAACTCTGGCGGGGGGGGTACGAGCAGTACTTC.

The CDR3 DNA reads TGTGCCAGCAGTGTCGAGGAGGACACCGGGGAGCTGTTTTTT. Its protein is CASSVEEDTGELFF. This chain links TRBV6-4 with TRBJ2-2; D possibly corresponds to TRBD2 (5 bases). Germline values: CDR1 MRHNA, CDR2 SNTAGT. The CDR3 sequence is 14 residues long. Trimming took 4 bases from V and 3 from J, leaving 9 bases between them.

V is TRBV24-1 and J is TRBJ2-1, with TRBD2 identical over 7 bases. There are 15 residues in the CDR3. Germline CDR1 KGHDR, CDR2 SFDVKD. With V trimmed by 4 bases and J by 9 bases, 11 bases remained unmatched. The CDR3 DNA follows: TGTGCCACCAGTGACCCGAAGGGGAGGGCCTCTGAGCAGTTCTTC. Its protein is CATSDPKGRASEQFF.

V usage is TRBV6-2 or TRBV6-3 and J usage is TRBJ1-4; 7 bases agree with TRBD1. The CDR3 sequence is 15 residues long. CDR1 is MNHEY, CDR2 SVGEGT, per germline. V lost 2 bases and J lost 8; bases outside the gene matches: 8. In DNA form, the CDR3 reads TGTGCCAGCAGTTACAGAAGACAGGGAGGCGAAAAACTGTTTTTT. This sequence encodes CASSYRRQGGEKLFF.

The J gene is TRBJ1-2, the V gene TRBV30, with 8 bases lining up with TRBD1. V was pared by 3 bases and J by 0 bases, with 12 bases of the junction left unmatched. Germline V CDR1 and CDR2: GTSNPN, SVGIG (reference sequence). The CDR3 has 17 residues. CDR3: CAWRSDRVRTPNYGYTF. Here the CDR3 DNA reads TGTGCCTGGAGGTCGGACAGGGTCAGGACTCCTAACTATGGCTACACCTTC.

This sequence joins TRBV6-1 and TRBJ2-1; 8 nucleotides agree with TRBD2. The CDR3 extends over 15 amino acids. J lost 9 bases, V lost 1 base, and 8 bases had no gene match. Germline values: CDR1 MNHNS, CDR2 SASEGT. The CDR3 loop reads CASSEGPRGGSEQFF. The CDR3 bases are TGTGCCAGCAGTGAAGGGCCTCGGGGGGGCAGTGAGCAGTTCTTC.

The rearrangement joins TRBV5-1 to TRBJ2-7; the match to TRBD2 covers 9 bases. V gave up 0 bases and J gave up 6 bases; unmatched junction bases: 10. Per germline, CDR1 SGHRS and CDR2 YFSETQ. The CDR3 loop spans 16 amino acids. The CDR3 DNA follows: TGCGCCAGCAGCTTGGCGCTTAGCGGGAGCCCTACCGAGCAGTACTTC. Residues: CASSLALSGSPTEQYF.

Comments on this clone: Other DNA sequences of this sample code for an identical CDR3. The V gene is TRBV29-1, the J gene TRBJ2-1, with 10 bases fitting TRBD1. The CDR3 is 13 amino acids. V shed 4 bases, J shed 3 bases, and the junction held 0 bases outside the gene matches. Germline CDR1 and CDR2: SQVTM and ANQGSEA. The CDR3 loop reads CSVGTGGYNEQFF. CDR3 in DNA: TGCAGCGTTGGGACAGGGGGCTACAATGAGCAGTTCTTC.

This sequence joins TRBV19 and TRBJ2-3; weak D call: TRBD1 (5 bases). The ends were cut back, 7 bases at V and 2 bases at J, with 13 bases in the middle. The germline V gene has CDR1 LNHDA and CDR2 SQIVND (reference sequence). The CDR3 contains 14 residues. The CDR3 sequence: CASKTVSSTDTQYF. The CDR3 nucleotides read TGTGCCAGTAAGACAGTATCTTCCACAGATACGCAGTATTTT.

V is TRBV7-2 and J is TRBJ2-1; 8 bases match TRBD1. The length of the CDR3 is 14 residues. With V trimmed by 4 bases and J by 7 bases, 6 bases remained unmatched. CDR1 is SGHTA, CDR2 FQGNSA, per germline. The CDR3 spells CASSSRTGQNEQFF. The DNA of the CDR3 is TGTGCCAGCAGCTCACGGACAGGGCAGAATGAGCAGTTCTTC.

This clone was counted only a few times. This chain connects TRBV7-2 to TRBJ2-3, with TRBD1 matching 10 bases. The ends lost 4 bases at V and 2 bases at J; junction bases unmatched: 15. The CDR3 loop spans 19 amino acids. Looked up from germline, CDR1 is SGHTA and CDR2 is FQGNSA. Here the CDR3 DNA reads TGTGCCAGCAGCTCAATCTTAGGACAGGGGGTCTGGGACACAGATACGCAGTATTTT. This translates into CASSSILGQGVWDTDTQYF.

As DNA, the CDR3 is TGTGCCATCAGTAGGACGGCTAGCGGGAGAGGCACAGATACGCAGTATTTT. It specifies CAISRTASGRGTDTQYF. This sequence joins TRBV10-3 and TRBJ2-3; TRBD2 aligns across 10 bases. From germline, CDR1 is ENHRY and CDR2 SYGVKD. V dropped 5 bases and J dropped 1; count of bases not matched to a gene: 9. The CDR3 runs 17 residues.

The chain employs TRBV3-1 (or the pseudogene TRBV3-2) and TRBJ2-5, with 8 nucleotides matching TRBD1. The CDR3 totals 16 residues. V lost 3 bases, J lost 5 bases, and 11 bases stayed unmatched. Germline V gene sequence: CDR1 LGHDT, CDR2 YNNKEL (reference sequence). CDR3 sequence: CASSHGTGPSGETQYF. The CDR3 nucleotides are TGTGCCAGCAGCCATGGGACAGGACCTTCAGGGGAGACCCAGTACTTC.

V is TRBV6-5 and J is TRBJ1-4, with D possibly being TRBD1 (5 bases). Trimming shortened V by 0 bases and J by 2 bases, and 7 bases separated the two germline ends. This CDR3 contains 15 residues. CDR1 and CDR2 (germline): MNHEY, SVGAGI. The CDR3 loop is CASSYSGVTNEKLFF. CDR3 nucleotides: TGTGCCAGCAGTTACTCAGGGGTCACTAATGAAAAACTGTTTTTT.

A remark on this clone: The same CDR3 can be traced to other DNA sequences in this sample. The gene calls are TRBV30 and TRBJ1-1; D is ambiguous. The CDR3 has 11 amino acids. In germline, CDR1 is GTSNPN, CDR2 SVGIG (reference sequence). V was clipped by 5 bases and J by 7 bases, with 11 bases between them. CDR3 in amino acids: CAWARQVEAFF. CDR3 bases: TGTGCCTGGGCACGGCAGGTTGAAGCTTTCTTT. The full variable domain, completed using reference TRBV30 and TRBJ1-1, is SQTIHQWPATLVQPVGSPLSLECTVEGTSNPNLYWYRQAAGRGLQLLFYSVGIGQISSEVPQNLSASRPQDRQFILSSKKLLLSDSGFYLCAWARQVEAFFGQGTRLTVV.

The CDR3: CASSQDRDKPQHF. The CDR3 coding sequence is TGTGCCAGCAGCCAAGACAGGGATAAGCCCCAGCATTTT. V gene TRBV4-2 combines with J gene TRBJ1-5; TRBD1 is a possible D gene (5 bases). V lost 0 bases and J lost 8, with 8 bases in between. The CDR3 is made up of 13 amino acids. CDR1 is LGHNA, CDR2 YNFKEQ, per germline.

V gene TRBV28 combines with J gene TRBJ2-7; maybe TRBD2 (6 bases). CDR1 and CDR2 from the germline V gene are MDHEN and SYDVKM. This CDR3 is built from 16 residues. V was shortened by 3 bases and J by 0 bases, with 15 bases between the two germline ends. The CDR3 here is CASSLGSGLSSYEQYF. DNA for the CDR3: TGTGCCAGCAGTTTGGGGAGCGGACTAAGCTCCTACGAGCAGTACTTC.

In DNA form, the CDR3 reads TGTGCCAGCAGCCCCCAGGGAGGCGACACCGGGGAGCTGTTTTTT. Translated: CASSPQGGDTGELFF. The rearrangement uses TRBV7-3 and TRBJ2-2; D perhaps matches TRBD2 (6 bases). In germline, CDR1 is SGHTA, CDR2 FQGTGA. The V gene lost 5 bases and the J gene lost 3 bases, with 13 bases spanning the gap. The CDR3 covers 15 residues.

This chain links TRBV4-2 with TRBJ2-1; 7 nucleotides match TRBD2. Germline V CDR1 and CDR2: LGHNA, YNFKEQ. V dropped 0 bases and J dropped 6; count of bases not matched to a gene: 8. CDR3 length: 16 amino acids. The CDR3 DNA is TGTGCCAGCAGCCAAGATCTTGGCGGGAGTCTCAATGAGCAGTTCTTC. This gives the protein CASSQDLGGSLNEQFF.

The chain uses TRBV5-1 and TRBJ2-6, with D perhaps matching TRBD2 (6 bases). The CDR3 runs to 15 residues. Trimming shortened V by 0 bases and J by 2 bases, and 6 bases separated the two germline ends. The germline gives CDR1 SGHRS, CDR2 YFSETQ. For the CDR3, the DNA is TGCGCCAGCAGCTTGGGCGGGGCTGGGGCCAACGTCCTGACTTTC. Amino acid sequence: CASSLGGAGANVLTF. The whole variable domain, remainder taken from reference TRBV5-1 and TRBJ2-6, is KAGVTQTPRYLIKTRGQQVTLSCSPISGHRSVSWYQQTPGQGLQFLFEYFSETQRNKGNFPGRFSGRQFSNSRSEMNVSTLELGDSALYLCASSLGGAGANVLTFGAGSRLTVL.

The chain employs TRBV19 and TRBJ1-2; possible D gene TRBD1, 5 bases. The CDR3 runs to 15 residues. Germline V gene data show CDR1 as LNHDA and CDR2 as SQIVND (reference sequence). Trimming stripped 5 bases from V and 6 bases from J, with 19 bases between. The CDR3 here is CASSLVSQGSDGYTF. DNA of the CDR3: TGTGCCAGTAGTTTGGTTTCTCAGGGATCGGATGGCTACACCTTC.

About this clone itself: This specimen includes other DNA sequences encoding the same CDR3. The chain recombines TRBV4-2 with TRBJ1-2; the D is unclear. The CDR3 is 14 residues long. From germline, CDR1 is LGHNA and CDR2 YNFKEQ. Trimming removed 0 bases from V and 5 bases from J, with 10 bases in between. CDR3 nucleotide sequence: TGTGCCAGCAGCCAAGACCGCGGCGGGTATGGCTACACCTTC. Its protein product is CASSQDRGGYGYTF.

This clone has more than one count but fewer than ten. The V gene is TRBV18, the J gene TRBJ2-1; 10 bases match TRBD2. The CDR3 totals 17 residues. V was pared by 2 bases and J by 0 bases, with 4 bases of the junction left unmatched. CDR1 and CDR2 from the germline V gene are KGHSH and LQKENI. In nucleotides, the CDR3 is TGTGCCAGCTCACCAAGTAGCGGGGGGATCTCCTACAATGAGCAGTTCTTC. It codes for CASSPSSGGISYNEQFF.

This clone was seen a few times. The chain recombines TRBV6-6 with TRBJ1-1; D possibly corresponds to TRBD1 (5 bases). The CDR3 runs to 13 residues. Trimming removed 6 bases from V and 5 bases from J, with 13 bases in between. CDR1 and CDR2 from the germline V gene are MNHNY and SVGAGI (reference sequence). DNA of the CDR3: TGTGCCAGCAGCGGGAGCCGGGGGACTGAAGCTTTCTTT. Translation gives CASSGSRGTEAFF.

The J gene is TRBJ2-7, the V gene TRBV27; TRBD2 aligns across 8 bases. The CDR3 covers 15 residues. With 6 bases clipped from V and 4 bases from J, the junction kept 11 bases outside the gene matches. The germline gives CDR1 MNHEY, CDR2 SMNVEV (reference sequence). CDR3 amino acids: CASSPLAERLYEQYF. In DNA, the CDR3 is TGTGCCAGCAGCCCACTAGCGGAGAGACTTTACGAGCAGTACTTC.

This clone was detected a few times. This chain uses TRBV7-2 with TRBJ2-3, with D possibly matching TRBD2 (5 bases). This CDR3 region has 13 residues. The germline gives CDR1 SGHTA, CDR2 FQGNSA. V was trimmed by 5 bases and J by 4 bases, leaving 10 bases between them. The CDR3 DNA reads as TGTGCCAGCAGCCCGGCGGGCCCAGATACGCAGTATTTT. Amino acids: CASSPAGPDTQYF.

This clone has a single count. The rearrangement joins TRBV5-5 to TRBJ1-5, with 7 bases lining up with TRBD1. The CDR3 spans 16 residues. Looked up from germline, CDR1 is SGHKS and CDR2 is YYEKEE (reference sequence). Losses at the gene ends were 5 bases for V and 1 base for J; bases not matched to a gene: 9. CDR3 in DNA: TGTGCCAGCAGTTCGACAGGGATGCCAAGCAATCAGCCCCAGCATTTT. This translates into CASSSTGMPSNQPQHF.

The chain joins TRBV6-5 to TRBJ1-3; D gene ambiguous. With 6 bases removed from V and 4 bases from J, the gap between germline ends came to 13 bases. The CDR3 loop spans 14 amino acids. The germline gives CDR1 MNHEY, CDR2 SVGAGI. The CDR3, as DNA: TGTGCCAGCAGGGTGAGGACTGGGGGAAACACCATATATTTT. This codes for CASRVRTGGNTIYF.

J is TRBJ2-3 and V is TRBV10-3, with TRBD2 matching over 8 bases. The CDR3 length is 14 residues. V was clipped by 8 bases and J by 2 bases; unmatched bases: 6. From germline, CDR1 is ENHRY and CDR2 SYGVKD. The CDR3 loop reads CAISSSGHTDTQYF. CDR3 coding DNA: TGTGCCATCTCTTCTAGCGGGCACACAGATACGCAGTATTTT.

The chain joins TRBV18 to TRBJ1-1, with a possible D match to TRBD1 (6 bases). V lost 2 bases, J lost 5 bases, and 12 bases lay in between. Germline lookup yields CDR1 KGHSH and CDR2 LQKENI. CDR3 length: 14 amino acids. The CDR3 region has the DNA TGTGCCAGCTCACCAAGAGCAGGGGAAACTGAAGCTTTCTTT. Translated, it gives CASSPRAGETEAFF.

The chain has TRBV7-2 and TRBJ2-7; the D gene is possibly TRBD2 (6 bases). V lost 6 bases and J lost 2, with 17 bases in between. The CDR3 has 15 residues. Germline V CDR1 and CDR2: SGHTA, FQGNSA. CDR3 protein: CASRRVADGTYEQYF. The CDR3 DNA follows: TGTGCCAGCAGGCGGGTAGCGGACGGGACCTACGAGCAGTACTTC.